The entry that follows covers one T cell receptor (beta chain) sequence. What it recognizes is unknown. This CDR3 is built from 15 residues. Per the germline V gene, CDR1 is KGHSH and CDR2 is LQKENI. V was shortened by 3 bases and J by 8 bases, with 19 bases between the two germline ends. The data are from a study of PD-1 blockade in classical Hodgkin lymphoma. General study results and limits: A significant rise in TCR diversity was seen by C4D1 for CD4+ cells but not for CD8+ cells. Patients newly diagnosed and complete responders had comparable baseline diversity.

Libraries were prepared by immunoSEQ multiplex PCR; TCRdb keeps only in-frame clonotypes and omits some of them. The table shows 90,000 to 130,000 clones, with roughly nine tenths occurring only once. There was relapse after autologous stem cell transplantation in every patient, and there was variation in brentuximab vedotin exposure. Patients reached a best response of complete response, partial response or progressive disease. This receptor was obtained from a human donor with classical Hodgkin lymphoma. The V call is TRBV18, the J call TRBJ1-2; D perhaps matches TRBD1 (5 bases). This material consisted of peripheral blood mononuclear cells (PBMCs), taken before the second cycle of nivolumab. Here the CDR3 reads CASSPGTEPLLGYTF. CDR3 coding DNA: TGTGCCAGCTCACCGGGGACGGAGCCCTTATTGGGCTACACCTTC.